Below are 7 T cell receptor beta chains sequenced from a single sample in a study of CD8 T cells in Susac syndrome. With random hexamers, reverse transcription was performed on 0.5 to 1 ug of RNA. TCRdb reprocessed the immunoSEQ multiplex PCR reads via MiXCR and lists one record per CDR3 protein. The sample holds roughly 200,000 distinct CDR3 sequences, just under 95% seen once. Input material: CD4+ T cells from PBMCs. The source of these receptors is a human donor with multiple sclerosis.

CDR3: CAVTLSSGANVLTF. The CDR3 DNA reads TGTGCCGTGACTCTGAGCTCTGGGGCCAACGTCCTGACTTTC. The chain links TRBV30 to TRBJ2-6; the D is unclear. The CDR3 is made up of 14 amino acids. Trimming cost V 8 bases and J 0 bases, with 11 bases left between them. Germline V gives CDR1 GTSNPN, CDR2 SVGIG (reference sequence). Looking up the rest from reference TRBV30 and TRBJ2-6 gives the full variable domain: SQTIHQWPATLVQPVGSPLSLECTVEGTSNPNLYWYRQAAGRGLQLLFYSVGIGQISSEVPQNLSASRPQDRQFILSSKKLLLSDSGFYLCAVTLSSGANVLTFGAGSRLTVL.

The chain couples TRBV5-1 to TRBJ1-1; D gene unclear. Germline V gene sequence: CDR1 SGHRS, CDR2 YFSETQ. The CDR3 is made up of 11 amino acids. V lost 4 bases and J 12 bases, leaving 13 bases between the germline ends. The CDR3 DNA reads as TGCGCCAGCAGCCTAGGGATATCGACTTTCTTT. Translating it yields CASSLGISTFF. Full variable domain (remainder filled in from reference TRBV5-1 and TRBJ1-1): KAGVTQTPRYLIKTRGQQVTLSCSPISGHRSVSWYQQTPGQGLQFLFEYFSETQRNKGNFPGRFSGRQFSNSRSEMNVSTLELGDSALYLCASSLGISTFFGQGTRLTVV.

V usage is TRBV6-2 or TRBV6-3 and J usage is TRBJ2-7, with D perhaps TRBD1 (7 bases). The V end was cut by 4 bases, the J end by 4 bases, with 17 bases between. The CDR3 is 15 residues long. The germline V gene has CDR1 MNHEY and CDR2 SVGEGT. The CDR3 reads CASSSATQGRYEQYV. The CDR3 nucleotides are TGTGCCAGCAGTTCCGCTACACAGGGGAGGTACGAGCAGTACGTC.

The CDR3 sequence: CSALTEGDTQYF. CDR3 sequence (DNA): TGCAGCGCATTGACAGAGGGGGATACGCAGTATTTT. V is TRBV29-1 and J is TRBJ2-3, with D tentatively TRBD1 or TRBD2 (5 bases each). The CDR3 runs 12 residues. Germline loops: CDR1 SQVTM, CDR2 ANQGSEA. Trimming removed 7 bases from V and 6 bases from J, with 14 bases in between.

The chain recombines TRBV20-1 with TRBJ1-2, with D unclear. This CDR3 is built from 12 residues. Trimming stripped 3 bases from V and 3 bases from J, with 8 bases between. Germline values: CDR1 DFQATT, CDR2 SNEGSKA (reference sequence). In DNA form, the CDR3 reads TGCAGTGCTAGCCGGACTGACTATGGCTACACCTTC. This sequence encodes CSASRTDYGYTF.

The CDR3, as DNA: TGCGCCAGCAGCTTAGCAGACTATCCGGAAAAACTGTTTTTT. Translated: CASSLADYPEKLFF. The chain is built from TRBV5-1 and TRBJ1-4; no definite D call. V lost 2 bases to trimming and J lost 8 bases, with 13 bases between them. Germline loops: CDR1 SGHRS, CDR2 YFSETQ. The CDR3 spans 14 residues. Full variable domain (rest looked up from reference TRBV5-1 and TRBJ1-4): KAGVTQTPRYLIKTRGQQVTLSCSPISGHRSVSWYQQTPGQGLQFLFEYFSETQRNKGNFPGRFSGRQFSNSRSEMNVSTLELGDSALYLCASSLADYPEKLFFGSGTQLSVL.

The chain couples TRBV14 to TRBJ2-7, with 7 bases matching TRBD2. The J segment lost 6 bases and the V segment lost 2 bases, leaving 10 bases of the junction unmatched. CDR1 SGHDN and CDR2 FVKESK come from the germline V gene. The CDR3 is 15 residues long. CDR3 residues: CASSQSASGSFEQYV. Here the CDR3 DNA reads TGTGCCAGCAGCCAAAGTGCTAGCGGCAGTTTCGAGCAGTACGTC.